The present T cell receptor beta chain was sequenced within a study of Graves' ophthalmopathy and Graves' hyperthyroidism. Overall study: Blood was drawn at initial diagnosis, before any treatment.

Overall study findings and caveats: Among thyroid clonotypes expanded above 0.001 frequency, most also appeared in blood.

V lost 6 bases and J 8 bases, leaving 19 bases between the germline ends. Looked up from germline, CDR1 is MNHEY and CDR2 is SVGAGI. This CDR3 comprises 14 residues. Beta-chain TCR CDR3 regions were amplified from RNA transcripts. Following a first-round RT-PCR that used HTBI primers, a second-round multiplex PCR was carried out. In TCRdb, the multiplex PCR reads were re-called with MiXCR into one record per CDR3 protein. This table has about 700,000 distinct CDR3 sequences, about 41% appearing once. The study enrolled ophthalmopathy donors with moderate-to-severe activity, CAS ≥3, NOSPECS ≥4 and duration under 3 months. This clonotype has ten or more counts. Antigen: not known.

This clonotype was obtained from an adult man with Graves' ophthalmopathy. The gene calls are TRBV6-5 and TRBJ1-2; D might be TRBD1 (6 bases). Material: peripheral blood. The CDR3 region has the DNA TGTGCCAGCAGCCCGACAACAGGGATCGGCGGCTACACCTTC. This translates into CASSPTTGIGGYTF.